This T cell receptor (beta chain) was recovered during a study of T cells in Graves' hyperthyroidism and ophthalmopathy. Amplified regions were TCR beta CDR3 sequences from RNA transcripts. Researchers ran a first-round RT-PCR on the TCR CDR3 using the HTBI primer set. One entry per CDR3 protein results from TCRdb running MiXCR on the multiplex PCR reads. The data show under 700,000 distinct CDR3 sequences, over 15% seen once. This clonotype was seen ten or more times. Germline assignment: CDR1 SGHRS and CDR2 YFSETQ. The CDR3 extends over 13 amino acids. The V end was cut by 0 bases, the J end by 8 bases, with 11 bases between. Patients aged 18 to 65 had newly diagnosed hyperthyroidism that had lasted under 2 months. Lactation, pregnancy, other autoimmune disease or uncontrolled infection excluded patients.

The sample consisted of blood. The sequence was obtained from a woman younger than 30 with Graves' hyperthyroidism. The chain uses TRBV5-1 and TRBJ1-2; D not resolved. The CDR3 region has the DNA TGCGCCAGCAGCTTGGAGGCGCCCTGGGGCTACACCTTC. This encodes CASSLEAPWGYTF.